This record looks at one T cell receptor (beta chain) sequence and its context. What it binds is not known. Germline V CDR1 and CDR2: MNHEY, SVGAGI. V lost 0 bases and J lost 6, with 6 bases in between. The CDR3 sequence is 13 residues long. Extraction of RNA preceded its reverse transcription into cDNA, which served as the sequencing template. Only in-frame clones appear in the TCRdb table, and some are missing; sequencing was by immunoSEQ multiplex PCR. The table includes about 120,000 clones, 55% to 60% detected once. This sample is part of a study of CD8+ T cells in alopecia areata. Broader study findings: Scalp clonality dropped significantly under tofacitinib, as did expanded CD8+ top-100 clones.

Regarding treatment: oral pan-JAK inhibitor, 5-10 mg twice daily. Alopecia areata patients provided lesional scalp punch biopsies and peripheral blood. PBMCs served as the source from which CD4+ and CD8+ T cells were sorted. The sample in question was CD4+ T cells sorted from blood, obtained at week 24, from a patient treated with tofacitinib. The chain couples TRBV6-5 to TRBJ1-5; D gene unclear. This TCR came from a human donor with alopecia areata. The CDR3 DNA reads TGTGCCAGCAGTTACTCGATAGGTCAGCCCCAGCATTTT. This codes for CASSYSIGQPQHF.